Below, one TCR beta chain is given with its context. At deep level, the assay was performed. Genomic DNA (from each subset) was split evenly across several immunoSEQ plates. In the authors' workflow: With immunoSEQ giving junction-only sequences and no quality scores, filtering differed. Assay: immunoSEQ multiplex PCR; the TCRdb copy retains only in-frame clones and omits some. Clonal size and the V and J genes are those of that table, whereas D and trimming came from the DNA. The profile shows fewer than 700,000 clones, 90% to 95% of them singletons. The data derive from a study of shared clonotypes between healthy human individuals. Study-wide background: Donor composition was a couple of women and three men, aged 18 to 49.

The CDR3 covers 15 residues. V was pared by 5 bases and J by 0 bases, with 11 bases between. Germline V CDR1 and CDR2: LNHDA, SQIVND (reference sequence). CD8 cells classed as naive were CD45RO-negative and positively selected for CCR7, excluding terminally differentiated effector memory CD45RA+ cells. The receptor was derived from a woman aged 25 to 39 in good health. V is TRBV19 and J is TRBJ2-1, with no clear D. The specimen was naive CD8+ T cells sorted from blood. The CDR3 DNA sequence: TGTGCCAGTAGTTCGGTGGGAAGCTCCTACAATGAGCAGTTCTTC. Protein sequence: CASSSVGSSYNEQFF.